These 21 T cell receptor beta chains were sequenced from one sample in a study of regulatory T cells in long-lasting Graves disease. Sequencing libraries for TCR beta were prepared with iRepertoire HTBI primers and Arm-PCR of CDR3 regions. MiXCR, run by TCRdb on the multiplex PCR reads, gives a single entry per CDR3 protein. The repertoire has fewer than 550,000 distinct CDR3 sequences, roughly 16% of them found once; the top ten carry 25%. Time point: newly diagnosed GD, antithyroid drugs for less than 3 months. The TCR library was made from RNA that had been extracted from PBMCs in TRIzol. The sample was also linked to a second study, of T cells in Graves' hyperthyroidism and ophthalmopathy.

The sample consisted of peripheral blood mononuclear cells (PBMCs), taken at new diagnosis, from a patient treated with antithyroid drugs. Receptors were obtained from a woman aged 35 to 60 with Graves disease.

This clonotype occurred many times. This rearrangement joins TRBV6-1 to TRBJ2-7; the match to TRBD2 covers 15 bases. Unmatched junction bases numbered 9, after V lost 7 bases and J lost 5 bases. CDR1 and CDR2 (germline): MNHNS, SASEGT. There are 16 residues in the CDR3. The CDR3 sequence is CASTGLAGGPRDEQYF. In DNA, the CDR3 is TGTGCCAGCACCGGACTAGCGGGGGGGCCCCGTGACGAGCAGTACTTC.

V usage is TRBV10-3 and J usage is TRBJ1-6, with D perhaps TRBD1 (6 bases). Trimming left V 11 bases short and J 7 bases short, with 15 bases between. Germline assignment: CDR1 ENHRY and CDR2 SYGVKD. This CDR3 has 13 residues. The CDR3 protein is CASRTDQNSPLHF. The CDR3 region has the DNA TGTGCCTCCCGGACAGACCAAAATTCACCCCTCCACTTT.

In its sample, this clonotype was seen a few times. The chain combines TRBV28 with TRBJ2-3; TRBD1 agrees at 8 bases. This CDR3 is built from 16 residues. The germline gives CDR1 MDHEN, CDR2 SYDVKM. The ends lost 2 bases at V and 3 bases at J; junction bases unmatched: 7. For the CDR3, the DNA is TGTGCCAGCAGTTTAATGGGGACAGGAACAACAGATACGCAGTATTTT. Its protein is CASSLMGTGTTDTQYF.

In its sample, this clonotype was seen many times. The gene calls are TRBV10-1 and TRBJ1-1; no firm D call. From germline, CDR1 is WNHNN and CDR2 SYGVQD (reference sequence). The CDR3 sequence is 13 residues long. The V gene lost 4 bases and the J gene lost 5 bases, with 11 bases spanning the gap. This CDR3 is CASSVGLGTEAFF. CDR3 sequence (DNA): TGCGCCAGCAGTGTGGGCCTCGGAACTGAAGCTTTCTTT.

This clonotype was detected ten times or more. V is TRBV10-2 and J is TRBJ1-1; no clear D. The CDR3 has 12 residues. CDR1 is WSHSY and CDR2 is SAAADI in the germline V gene. Trimming stripped 4 bases from V and 4 bases from J, with 7 bases between. The CDR3 nucleotides are TGCGCCAGCAGTGGGATATCCACTGAAGCTTTCTTT. Its protein product is CASSGISTEAFF.

About this clonotype itself: This sequence may be a read error, since a much larger clone differs from it by one base. The chain employs TRBV12-3 or TRBV12-4 and TRBJ2-1, with 9 bases aligning to TRBD2. The end of the DNA aligns better with TRBJ2-5, so the J call may be wrong. The CDR3 totals 16 residues. The CDR3 DNA sequence: TGTGGCAGCAGTCTGGCCAGCGGGGGGCAAGTGAAGACCCAGTACTTC. Its translation: CGSSLASGGQVKTQYF.

For this clonotype: A clone one base away is much larger, so this may be a read error. The CDR3 ends on some other residue instead of the conserved phenylalanine or tryptophan, so this is likely a read error. V usage is TRBV2 and J usage is TRBJ2-1; 8 bases fit TRBD1. V was pared by 10 bases and J by 7 bases, with 9 bases of the junction left unmatched. Germline CDR1 is SNHLY and CDR2 is FYNNEI. This CDR3 comprises 13 residues. CDR3 region: CATNRGDGNEQFS. The CDR3 DNA reads as TGTGCCACGAACAGGGGGGATGGAAATGAGCAGTTCTCC.

V usage is TRBV20-1 and J usage is TRBJ1-4; 8 nucleotides align to TRBD1. Germline lookup yields CDR1 DFQATT and CDR2 SNEGSKA (reference sequence). After removal of 5 bases from V and 6 bases from J, the junction contained 17 bases not matched to a gene. The CDR3 totals 17 residues. The CDR3 region is CSAGRTGWGVFDEKLFF. As DNA, the CDR3 is TGCAGTGCTGGAAGGACAGGGTGGGGAGTATTTGATGAAAAACTGTTTTTT.

V is TRBV7-8 and J is TRBJ2-1, with 9 nucleotides matching TRBD2. Trimming cost V 5 bases and J 8 bases; bases outside gene matches: 10. Germline V gene lookup returns CDR1 SGHVS and CDR2 FQNEAQ. The CDR3 covers 15 residues. CDR3 protein: CASSKTSGGPHEQFF. CDR3 nucleotides: TGTGCCAGCAGCAAGACCAGCGGGGGGCCCCATGAGCAGTTCTTC.

This clonotype has more than one count but fewer than ten. The CDR3 bases are TGTGCCAGCAGCTTTCAGGGGCTACGGGGCAATCAGCCCCAGCATTTT. It codes for CASSFQGLRGNQPQHF. The rearrangement joins TRBV2 to TRBJ1-5; maybe TRBD1 (6 bases). The germline gives CDR1 SNHLY, CDR2 FYNNEI. This CDR3 is built from 16 residues. The V end was cut by 6 bases, the J end by 2 bases, with 17 bases between.

This clonotype has at least ten counts. The chain uses TRBV20-1 and TRBJ2-3; D is perhaps TRBD2 (5 bases). Germline V gene lookup returns CDR1 DFQATT and CDR2 SNEGSKA (reference sequence). This CDR3 has 18 residues. Trimming removed 0 bases from V and 0 bases from J, with 19 bases in between. CDR3 sequence reads: CSARENPAAAGSTDTQYF. DNA of the CDR3: TGCAGTGCTAGAGAGAACCCAGCGGCGGCCGGGAGCACAGATACGCAGTATTTT.

This clonotype was seen repeatedly, ten times or more. This sequence joins TRBV18 and TRBJ2-1, with D perhaps matching TRBD2 (6 bases). The ends were cut back, 6 bases at V and 6 bases at J, with 18 bases in the middle. CDR3 length: 15 residues. Germline CDR1 is KGHSH and CDR2 is LQKENI. The chain's CDR3 is CASSPSGGVLNEQFF. CDR3 in DNA: TGTGCCAGCTCGCCATCGGGCGGGGTACTCAATGAGCAGTTCTTC.

There are many counts of this clonotype. This chain joins TRBV3-1 and TRBJ1-6; no reliable D call. There are 16 residues in the CDR3. The V end was cut by 4 bases, the J end by 5 bases, with 15 bases between. The germline CDR1 and CDR2 sequences are LGHDT and YNNKEL (reference sequence). CDR3 sequence reads: CASSPMPPSDNSPLHF. In nucleotides, the CDR3 is TGTGCCAGCAGCCCAATGCCTCCGTCCGATAATTCACCCCTCCACTTT.

The rearrangement uses TRBV28 and TRBJ2-7; D may be TRBD1 (6 bases). CDR1 MDHEN and CDR2 SYDVKM come from the germline V gene. Trimming cost V 8 bases and J 2 bases, with 13 bases left between them. The CDR3 consists of 13 residues. CDR3 region: CASLQGITYEQYF. The CDR3 DNA reads TGTGCCAGCCTGCAGGGGATAACCTACGAGCAGTACTTC.

As regards this clonotype: The junction and the germline gene differ at one end; a read error may be behind it. This chain joins TRBV12-3 or TRBV12-4 and TRBJ1-3, with D unresolved. The CDR3 is 17 residues long. The CDR3 DNA follows: TGTGCCAGCAGTTTACTTCTGGGTACTTTCTCCGGAAACACCACATATTTT. Translating gives CASSLLLGTFSGNTTYF.

This clonotype has a handful of counts. The rearrangement joins TRBV5-4 to TRBJ1-3, with D perhaps matching TRBD1 (6 bases). This CDR3 is 16 amino acids long. With 0 bases removed from V and 6 bases from J, the gap between germline ends came to 16 bases. The germline V gene encodes CDR1 SGHNT and CDR2 YYREEE (reference sequence). CDR3 residues: CASSLEVAQGANTIYF. In DNA form, the CDR3 reads TGTGCCAGCAGCTTGGAAGTGGCACAGGGTGCAAACACCATATATTTT.

This clonotype showed up many times. The chain uses TRBV5-1 and TRBJ2-7; 8 nucleotides align to TRBD2. Germline CDR1 reads SGHRS; CDR2 reads YFSETQ. This CDR3 comprises 17 residues. J was trimmed by 0 bases and V by 5 bases; bases with no gene match: 13. CDR3 bases: TGCGCCAGCAGTTCGTGGCGGGGGGCAAGGGCCTCCTACGAGCAGTACTTC. This gives the protein CASSSWRGARASYEQYF.

This clonotype was recorded at least ten times. The chain recombines TRBV2 with TRBJ1-5; D not certain. CDR3 size: 12 residues. The germline CDR1 and CDR2 sequences are SNHLY and FYNNEI. V lost 3 bases and J lost 4, with 4 bases in between. The CDR3 bases are TGTGCCAGCAGTGACAGGAATCAGCCCCAGCATTTT. The encoded protein is CASSDRNQPQHF.

The chain couples TRBV19 to TRBJ1-2; D remains ambiguous. Germline values: CDR1 LNHDA, CDR2 SQIVND (reference sequence). The CDR3 loop spans 13 amino acids. The germline V and J ends were trimmed by 3 bases and 2 bases, with 7 bases remaining between them. This chain's CDR3 is CASSILQNYGYTF. CDR3 in DNA: TGTGCCAGTAGTATCCTTCAGAACTATGGCTACACCTTC.

This clonotype was seen ten or more times. The rearrangement uses TRBV5-4 and TRBJ1-2; no clear D gene. Deletions cut 4 bases from V and 8 bases from J, with 21 bases between. Germline loops: CDR1 SGHNT, CDR2 YYREEE (reference sequence). The CDR3 spans 15 residues. The CDR3 nucleotides are TGTGCCAGCAGCCTACTTGAAAGTCGAGCAGGCGGCTACACCTTC. Translation gives CASSLLESRAGGYTF.

This clonotype was observed a few times. V is TRBV3-1 and J is TRBJ1-6, with a tentative D call TRBD1 (5 bases). The CDR3 length is 16 residues. The germline gives CDR1 LGHDT, CDR2 YNNKEL (reference sequence). V lost 0 bases and J 2 bases, leaving 8 bases between the germline ends. The CDR3 DNA reads TGTGCCAGCAGCCAAGAACGGACAACCTATAATTCACCCCTCCACTTT. The encoded protein is CASSQERTTYNSPLHF.